This passage covers 16 T cell receptor beta chains from one sample sequenced in a study of regulatory and conventional T cells in breast cancer. TCRdb reprocessed the PCR reads via MiXCR and lists one record per CDR3 protein. The sample has about 16,000 distinct CDR3 sequences, approximately 29% seen once; the top ten hold around 1.5%. The sample comprised conventional T cells from blood. These receptors all stem from a female donor in good health.

Remarks on this clonotype: Likely a read error: the CDR3 ends without its conserved phenylalanine or tryptophan. The V and J genes are TRBV4-3 and TRBJ2-2; TRBD2 matches 7 bases. Germline assignment: CDR1 LGHNA and CDR2 YSLEER. The CDR3 covers 15 residues. V trimming: 4 bases; J trimming: 4 bases; junction bases outside the gene matches: 6. CDR3 nucleotides: TGCGCCAGCAGCCCTCGAGCGGGGAGCACCGGGGAGCTGTTTTCT. Amino acids: CASSPRAGSTGELFS.

This clonotype rates as medium-sized. The V gene is TRBV6-5, the J gene TRBJ1-6; 7 bases line up with TRBD1. CDR3 length: 17 amino acids. In germline, CDR1 is MNHEY, CDR2 SVGAGI. V dropped 6 bases and J dropped 10; count of bases not matched to a gene: 18. CDR3 in DNA: TGTGCCAGCAGCTACGCTATTGGGACAGCAAGAGGGTCACCCCTCCACTTT. Translation gives CASSYAIGTARGSPLHF.

The rearrangement joins TRBV7-3 to TRBJ2-3; D might be TRBD1 (5 bases). The V end lost 4 bases, the J end lost 9 bases, and 11 bases lay between the germline ends. CDR1 and CDR2 from the germline V gene are SGHTA and FQGTGA. CDR3 length equals 12 residues. The CDR3 is CASSYQGSTQYF. For the CDR3, the DNA is TGTGCCAGCAGCTACCAGGGCTCCACGCAGTATTTT. Full variable domain (missing parts from reference TRBV7-3 and TRBJ2-3): GAGVSQTPSNKVTEKGKYVELRCDPISGHTALYWYRQSLGQGPEFLIYFQGTGAADDSGLPNDRFFAVRPEGSVSTLKIQRTERGDSAVYLCASSYQGSTQYFGPGTRLTVL.

The genes are TRBV11-1 and TRBJ1-1, with D possibly matching TRBD1 (5 bases). Germline lookup yields CDR1 SGHAT and CDR2 FQDESV (reference sequence). CDR3 length: 15 amino acids. V was clipped by 3 bases and J by 0 bases, with 11 bases between them. The CDR3 loop is CASSLLGRVNTEAFF. CDR3 coding DNA: TGTGCCAGCAGCTTGCTGGGACGGGTGAACACTGAAGCTTTCTTT. The whole variable domain, filled in from reference TRBV11-1 and TRBJ1-1, reads EAEVAQSPRYKITEKSQAVAFWCDPISGHATLYWYRQILGQGPELLVQFQDESVVDDSQLPKDRFSAERLKGVDSTLKIQPAELGDSAMYLCASSLLGRVNTEAFFGQGTRLTVV.

The genes are TRBV5-1 and TRBJ1-4; tentative D call: TRBD1 (5 bases). Germline assignment: CDR1 SGHRS and CDR2 YFSETQ. The length of the CDR3 is 16 residues. V lost 3 bases and J lost 0, with 12 bases in between. The CDR3 is CASSSTGAATNEKLFF. The CDR3, as DNA: TGCGCCAGCAGCTCTACAGGAGCCGCAACTAATGAAAAACTGTTTTTT.

The chain recombines TRBV5-6 with TRBJ1-2; D is perhaps TRBD1 (6 bases). This CDR3 region has 13 residues. In germline, CDR1 is SGHDT, CDR2 YYEEEE. Trimming removed 4 bases from V and 6 bases from J, with 13 bases in between. The CDR3 reads CASSIPTGHGYTF. The CDR3 DNA reads as TGTGCCAGCAGCATCCCGACAGGTCATGGCTACACCTTC.

The V gene is TRBV11-2, the J gene TRBJ1-3, with D possibly TRBD1 on 5 matching bases. The germline V gene has CDR1 SGHAT and CDR2 FQNNGV. Trimming took off 4 bases at V and 0 bases at J, with 16 bases between the two ends. The CDR3 loop spans 17 amino acids. CDR3 sequence (DNA): TGTGCCAGCAGCTATTCCGGGGGACTCATCTCTGGAAACACCATATATTTT. Residues: CASSYSGGLISGNTIYF.

In its sample, this clonotype is medium-sized. The chain joins TRBV2 to TRBJ1-5; maybe TRBD1 (5 bases). V lost 7 bases and J lost 4, with 17 bases in between. Germline V gives CDR1 SNHLY, CDR2 FYNNEI. The CDR3 runs 15 residues. The CDR3 region is CASNLISQGNQPQHF. The DNA of the CDR3 is TGTGCCAGCAACCTCATATCCCAGGGAAATCAGCCCCAGCATTTT.

The J gene is TRBJ1-2, the V gene TRBV3-1, with D tentatively TRBD1 (6 bases). CDR1 is LGHDT, CDR2 YNNKEL, per germline (reference sequence). CDR3 length: 13 residues. V was pared by 4 bases and J by 8 bases, with 14 bases between. The DNA of the CDR3 is TGTGCCAGCAGCCCCATGGGGGCCTCGGGCTACACCTTC. It is translated as CASSPMGASGYTF.

This clonotype appeared a few times. This sequence joins TRBV5-1 and TRBJ2-1; D possibly matches TRBD1 or TRBD2 (5 bases each). Trimming removed 0 bases at V and 7 bases at J, with 8 bases between. Germline CDR1 SGHRS, CDR2 YFSETQ. The CDR3 is 13 amino acids. The DNA for the CDR3 is TGCGCCAGCAGCTTGGACAGGAGGAATGAGCAGTTCTTC. Translation: CASSLDRRNEQFF.

Only a few counts were recorded for this clonotype. The J gene is TRBJ2-7, the V gene TRBV3-1; D is ambiguous. The V and J ends lost 1 base and 0 bases respectively, with 13 bases between them. Per the germline V gene, CDR1 is LGHDT and CDR2 is YNNKEL (reference sequence). There are 16 residues in the CDR3. The CDR3 is CASSQGPGDTSYEQYF. The CDR3 DNA is TGTGCCAGCAGCCAAGGTCCAGGAGACACCTCCTACGAGCAGTACTTC.

To note about this clonotype: The conserved closing phenylalanine or tryptophan is absent in this CDR3, likely reflecting a read error. The CDR3 DNA is TGCAGTGCTAGTGGGGGGGGCGACTACAATGAGCAGTTCTCC. It translates to CSASGGGDYNEQFS. The chain combines TRBV20-1 with TRBJ2-1; a weak D match, TRBD2 (7 bases). Per germline, CDR1 DFQATT and CDR2 SNEGSKA (reference sequence). Trimming removed 3 bases at V and 3 bases at J, with 12 bases between. CDR3 size: 14 residues.

This chain joins TRBV12-3 or TRBV12-4 and TRBJ2-7; D may be TRBD1 (6 bases). The V end was cut by 6 bases, the J end by 2 bases, with 17 bases between. This CDR3 spans 15 amino acids. CDR3 amino acids: CASSPGRGSPYEQYF. The CDR3 DNA is TGTGCCAGCAGCCCCGGCAGGGGCTCTCCCTACGAGCAGTACTTC.

The chain has TRBV7-2 and TRBJ2-1; D is unresolved. The CDR3 is 11 amino acids. Per germline, CDR1 SGHTA and CDR2 FQGNSA. The ends were cut back, 4 bases at V and 8 bases at J, with 6 bases in the middle. CDR3 DNA: TGTGCCAGCAGCTCTGGGGATGAGCAGTTCTTC. Its translation: CASSSGDEQFF.

The chain is built from TRBV27 and TRBJ2-1; the D gene is possibly TRBD2 (5 bases). V shed 4 bases and J shed 3 bases, with 10 bases lying between them. CDR3 size: 14 residues. Per the germline V gene, CDR1 is MNHEY and CDR2 is SMNVEV (reference sequence). DNA of the CDR3: TGTGCCAGCAGTTACCGGGGAGTCTACAATGAGCAGTTCTTC. Its protein product is CASSYRGVYNEQFF.

This clonotype was found a few times. The chain carries TRBV28 and TRBJ2-1; TRBD1 matches 7 bases. CDR3 length: 15 amino acids. With V trimmed by 8 bases and J by 6 bases, 13 bases remained unmatched. Germline values: CDR1 MDHEN, CDR2 SYDVKM. Here the CDR3 DNA reads TGTGCCAGCGGGAGAACAGGGGCACGCGTCAATGAGCAGTTCTTC. Its protein is CASGRTGARVNEQFF.